The T cell receptor beta chain described here comes from a study of blood T cell repertoires in COVID-19. About the study: COVID-19 samples, acute and convalescent, were from the United States, Italy and Spain.

Sequencing used immunoSEQ multiplex PCR; TCRdb keeps in-frame clones, though not all of them. The sample gives 200,000 or so clones, about 90% of which show up once; about 2% is in the top ten. The germline V gene has CDR1 MNHEY and CDR2 SMNVEV (reference sequence). The CDR3 covers 14 residues. Trimming removed 6 bases at V and 3 bases at J, with 11 bases between. The chain employs TRBV27 and TRBJ2-2, with D possibly TRBD1 on 6 matching bases. Sequencing was done on a sample of peripheral blood. The sequence came from a man aged 40-55 years with active or convalescent COVID-19. The DNA of the CDR3 is TGTGCCAGCAGGATCCAGGGGTACACCGGGGAGCTGTTTTTT. Encoded protein: CASRIQGYTGELFF.